This T cell receptor (beta chain) came from a study of T cell repertoires and HLA-DP antigens. General study results and limits: Clones undetected before culture averaged about 35% against one allele and roughly 53% against the other.

For this clone: Its antigen is as yet unknown.

CD4+ T cells, purified by negative selection, averaged roughly 98% purity. Each pre-culture CD4+ sample aimed for more than 150,000 T cell genomes at deep resolution. Some clones are missing from TCRdb's copy, which holds only in-frame ones; the method was immunoSEQ multiplex PCR. The profile covers about 89,000 clones, with roughly 86% appearing a single time and 1.7% taken by the ten largest. The V gene end was trimmed by 6 bases and the J gene end by 0 bases; junction bases not matched to a gene: 3. The germline V gene encodes CDR1 MDHEN and CDR2 SYDVKM. This CDR3 contains 15 residues. This TCR was recovered from a middle-aged man in good health and CMV-seronegative. The sequenced sample was CD4+ T cells from PBMCs. The chain combines TRBV28 with TRBJ1-4; 8 bases align to TRBD1. The CDR3 DNA sequence: TGTGCCAGCAGCGCACAGGGGGCAACTAATGAAAAACTGTTTTTT. Translated: CASSAQGATNEKLFF.